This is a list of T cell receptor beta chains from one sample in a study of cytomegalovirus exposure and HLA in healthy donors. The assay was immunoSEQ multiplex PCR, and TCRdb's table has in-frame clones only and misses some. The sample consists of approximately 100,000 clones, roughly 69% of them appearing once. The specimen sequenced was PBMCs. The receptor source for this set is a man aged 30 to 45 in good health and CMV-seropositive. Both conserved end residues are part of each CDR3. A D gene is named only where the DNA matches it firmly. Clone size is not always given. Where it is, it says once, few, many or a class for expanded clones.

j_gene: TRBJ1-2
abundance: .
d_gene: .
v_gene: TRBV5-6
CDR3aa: CASTDGTPPWDYGYTF
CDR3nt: TGTGCCAGCACCGATGGGACTCCACCATGGGACTATGGCTACACCTTC

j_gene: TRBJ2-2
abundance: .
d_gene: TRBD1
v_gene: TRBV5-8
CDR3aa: CASSWTGTGELFF
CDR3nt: TGTGCCAGCAGCTGGACAGGCACCGGGGAGCTGTTTTTT

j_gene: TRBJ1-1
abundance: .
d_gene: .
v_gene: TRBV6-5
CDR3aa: CASTRVGPTGAFF
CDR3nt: TGTGCCAGCACCCGAGTGGGGCCCACTGGGGCTTTCTTT

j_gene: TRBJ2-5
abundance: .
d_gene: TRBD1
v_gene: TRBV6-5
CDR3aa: CASRLTGGETQYF
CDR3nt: TGTGCCAGCAGGCTGACAGGGGGAGAGACCCAGTACTTC

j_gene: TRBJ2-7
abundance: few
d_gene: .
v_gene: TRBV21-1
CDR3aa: CASSKKDSGSPYEQYF
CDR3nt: TGTGCCAGCAGCAAAAAGGACTCCGGTTCCCCCTACGAGCAGTACTTC

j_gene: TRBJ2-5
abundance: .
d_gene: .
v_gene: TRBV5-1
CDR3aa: CASSFPGEETQYF
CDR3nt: TGCGCCAGCAGCTTCCCAGGGGAAGAGACCCAGTACTTC

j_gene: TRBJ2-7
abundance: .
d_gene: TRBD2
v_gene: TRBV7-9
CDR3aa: CASSSGLASEQYF
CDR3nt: TGTGCCAGCAGCTCCGGACTAGCCTCCGAGCAGTACTTC

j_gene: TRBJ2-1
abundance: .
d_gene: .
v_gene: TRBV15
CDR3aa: CATSRTGYSSYNEQFF
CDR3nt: TGTGCCACCAGCAGAACAGGGTACAGCTCCTACAATGAGCAGTTCTTC

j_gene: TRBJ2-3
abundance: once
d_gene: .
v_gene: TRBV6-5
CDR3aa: CASSRTGRTDTQYF
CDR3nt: TGTGCCAGCAGCCGGACTGGACGCACAGATACGCAGTATTTT

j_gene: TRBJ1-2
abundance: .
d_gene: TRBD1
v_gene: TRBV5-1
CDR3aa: CASSSPGGDYVYTF
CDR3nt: TGCGCCAGCAGCTCACCAGGGGGAGACTATGTCTACACCTTC

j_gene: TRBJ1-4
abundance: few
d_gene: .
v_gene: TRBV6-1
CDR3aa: CASDLQGYGEKLFF
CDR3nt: TGTGCCAGTGACCTCCAGGGCTACGGTGAAAAACTGTTTTTT

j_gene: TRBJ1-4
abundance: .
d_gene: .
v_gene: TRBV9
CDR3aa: CASSRGQSNEKLFF
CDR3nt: TGTGCCAGCAGCCGCGGACAGTCTAATGAAAAACTGTTTTTT

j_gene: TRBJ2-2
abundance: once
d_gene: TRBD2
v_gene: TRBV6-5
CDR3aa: CASSYSGRTGELFF
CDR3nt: TGTGCCAGCAGTTACTCCGGGAGGACCGGGGAGCTGTTTTTT

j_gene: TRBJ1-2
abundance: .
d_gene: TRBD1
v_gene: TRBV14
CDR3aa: CASGHGQGRGGYTF
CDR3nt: TGTGCCAGCGGCCACGGACAGGGAAGGGGTGGCTACACCTTC